Each of the 21 T cell receptor beta chains below was sequenced from the same sample in a study of blood T cells in healthy people across ages. The authors ran a second PCR of about 7 to 11 cycles using a sample-barcoded 5' primer and a J-beta primer mix. TCRdb called the 5' RACE reads again in MiXCR, with one record for every CDR3 protein. The data show fewer than 700,000 distinct CDR3 sequences, around 48% seen once. The sample consisted of blood. The receptors stem from a man older than 75 in good health.

This clonotype was observed a few times. The CDR3 DNA reads TGCAGCGGAGCAAGGACAGGGGACTCCTACGAGCAGTACTTC. It yields the protein CSGARTGDSYEQYF. The chain carries TRBV29-1 and TRBJ2-7; 9 positions agree with TRBD1. CDR1 SQVTM and CDR2 ANQGSEA come from the germline V gene. The CDR3 spans 14 residues. Trimming removed 7 bases from V and 0 bases from J; junction bases left unmatched: 7.

This chain uses TRBV20-1 with TRBJ2-1; 8 nucleotides line up with TRBD2. Germline-derived CDR1 and CDR2 are DFQATT and SNEGSKA (reference sequence). V was pared by 3 bases and J by 5 bases, with 12 bases of the junction left unmatched. This CDR3 region has 16 residues. Written as DNA, the CDR3 is TGCAGTGCTAGCCCCGCTACTGGCGGGAGGAACAATGAGCAGTTCTTC. Its protein is CSASPATGGRNNEQFF.

The chain couples TRBV5-6 to TRBJ2-5; 8 bases line up with TRBD2. Trimming took 5 bases from V and 3 from J; bases not matched to a gene: 3. The CDR3 is made up of 13 amino acids. Looked up from germline, CDR1 is SGHDT and CDR2 is YYEEEE. CDR3 sequence reads: CASRDSGEETQYF. The CDR3 bases are TGTGCCAGCAGGGATAGCGGGGAAGAGACCCAGTACTTC.

This clonotype was recorded many times. V gene TRBV6-1 combines with J gene TRBJ2-3; 9 nucleotides agree with TRBD2. The V gene's germline CDR1 is MNHNS and CDR2 SASEGT. This CDR3 comprises 16 residues. Trimming at V came to 6 bases and at J to 5 bases, leaving 12 bases not matched to a gene. CDR3 sequence: CASSPTGGGVIDTQYF. CDR3 DNA sequence: TGTGCCAGCAGCCCTACTGGCGGGGGGGTTATAGATACGCAGTATTTT.

The chain joins TRBV11-2 to TRBJ2-1; 8 positions match TRBD1. Looked up from germline, CDR1 is SGHAT and CDR2 is FQNNGV. CDR3 length: 12 residues. The junction had 3 bases not matched to a gene; V was cut back by 6 bases and J by 8 bases. DNA for the CDR3: TGTGCCAGCAGACAACAGGGGGATGAGCAGTTCTTC. As protein: CASRQQGDEQFF.

This clonotype has a count of ten or more. This chain joins TRBV6-5 and TRBJ1-6; D gene unclear. CDR3 size: 13 residues. V dropped 2 bases and J dropped 12 bases, with 11 bases sitting between them. The germline V gene has CDR1 MNHEY and CDR2 SVGAGI. CDR3 in DNA: TGTGCCAGCAGTTACGTTAACAGTAGACCCCTCCACTTT. It translates to CASSYVNSRPLHF.

This clonotype was detected only once. A junction end diverges from the germline sequence, so it may reflect a read error. This chain connects TRBV6-6 to TRBJ2-3; TRBD1 matches 8 bases. CDR3 length: 15 amino acids. Germline V CDR1 and CDR2: MNHNY, SVGAGI (reference sequence). The CDR3 region is CASRGATGAADAQYF. The CDR3 region has the DNA TGTGCCAGCAGGGGTGCGACAGGGGCCGCAGATGCGCAGTATTTT.

This sequence joins TRBV7-3 and TRBJ1-1, with a possible D match to TRBD1 (5 bases). The V and J ends lost 1 base and 5 bases respectively, with 11 bases between them. Germline CDR1 and CDR2: SGHTA and FQGTGA. The CDR3 length is 14 residues. The CDR3 protein is CASSLKSRGTEAFF. The CDR3 bases are TGTGCCAGCAGCTTAAAGTCACGGGGGACTGAAGCTTTCTTT.

The chain links TRBV7-9 to TRBJ2-1; the D gene is possibly TRBD1 (6 bases). CDR1 SEHNR and CDR2 FQNEAQ come from the germline V gene (reference sequence). The V end was cut by 0 bases, the J end by 7 bases, with 13 bases between. The CDR3 contains 15 residues. The CDR3 coding sequence is TGTGCCAGCAGCTTAGCGGGGGCAGGGTCGAATGAGCAGTTCTTC. This sequence encodes CASSLAGAGSNEQFF.

The genes are TRBV20-1 and TRBJ2-5; D is perhaps TRBD1 (5 bases). The CDR3 extends over 11 amino acids. Germline V gene data show CDR1 as DFQATT and CDR2 as SNEGSKA (reference sequence). V lost 6 bases to trimming and J lost 2 bases, with 7 bases between them. The CDR3 loop is CSAGRQETQYF. CDR3 nucleotide sequence: TGCAGTGCGGGGCGACAAGAGACCCAGTACTTC.

The V call is TRBV7-2, the J call TRBJ1-6; perhaps TRBD1 as D (5 bases). CDR3 length: 14 amino acids. The V and J ends lost 4 bases and 11 bases respectively, with 15 bases between them. From germline, CDR1 is SGHTA and CDR2 FQGNSA. As DNA, the CDR3 is TGTGCCAGCAGCTCACACGCTCCAGGGCCACCCCTCCACTTT. Residues: CASSSHAPGPPLHF.

This clonotype turned up a few times. The chain carries TRBV5-1 and TRBJ2-6; D is unresolved. The CDR3 extends over 15 amino acids. The V end lost 5 bases, the J end lost 2 bases, and 11 bases lay between the germline ends. CDR1 and CDR2 from the germline V gene are SGHRS and YFSETQ. In DNA, the CDR3 is TGCGCCAGCAGAACCGAAGTAACTGGGGCCAACGTCCTGACTTTC. Translated, it gives CASRTEVTGANVLTF.

This clonotype was counted between two and nine times. V and J are TRBV20-1 and TRBJ2-7; 9 bases match TRBD2. The trim removed 6 bases at V and 2 bases at J, leaving 8 bases unmatched. CDR1 and CDR2 (germline): DFQATT, SNEGSKA (reference sequence). The CDR3 totals 14 residues. The CDR3 DNA is TGCAGTGCCACGGCCCTAGCGGGAACCTACGAGCAGTACTTC. This encodes CSATALAGTYEQYF.

The V gene is TRBV18, the J gene TRBJ2-7, with 9 nucleotides matching TRBD2. CDR3 length: 16 residues. The germline gives CDR1 KGHSH, CDR2 LQKENI. With 3 bases clipped from V and 7 bases from J, the junction kept 13 bases outside the gene matches. CDR3: CASSPPLAGPYNEQYF. Here the CDR3 DNA reads TGTGCCAGCTCACCGCCCCTAGCGGGACCCTACAATGAGCAGTACTTC.

The sample holds one count of this clonotype. The genes are TRBV6-2 or TRBV6-3 and TRBJ2-7; D unresolved. The CDR3 sequence is 12 residues long. CDR1 MNHEY and CDR2 SVGEGT come from the germline V gene. V lost 6 bases and J lost 1, with 7 bases in between. The DNA of the CDR3 is TGTGCCAGCAGGGCAACATCCTACGAGCAGTACTTC. Translated, it gives CASRATSYEQYF.

The chain recombines TRBV14 with TRBJ2-4, with 7 positions matching TRBD1. CDR1 SGHDN and CDR2 FVKESK come from the germline V gene. J gave up 5 bases and V 0 bases, and 13 bases lay outside the gene matches. The CDR3 sequence is 18 residues long. The chain's CDR3 is CASSQETRKRGRENIQYF. CDR3 bases: TGTGCCAGCAGCCAAGAAACCAGGAAGAGGGGGCGCGAAAACATTCAGTACTTC.

This clonotype was recorded only once. The V and J genes are TRBV15 and TRBJ1-1; no firm D call. This CDR3 is 15 amino acids long. Germline CDR1 and CDR2: LNHNV and YYDKDF (reference sequence). Trimming cost V 0 bases and J 0 bases, with 8 bases left between them. The CDR3: CATSRDTGMNTEAFF. CDR3 DNA: TGTGCCACCAGCAGAGATACGGGGATGAACACTGAAGCTTTCTTT.

The rearrangement links TRBV11-2 to TRBJ2-7; D is unclear. In germline, CDR1 is SGHAT, CDR2 FQNNGV. Trimming shortened V by 2 bases and J by 0 bases, and 11 bases separated the two germline ends. The CDR3 loop spans 15 amino acids. Here the CDR3 reads CASSLYGRSSYEQYF. The CDR3 DNA reads TGTGCCAGCAGCTTATATGGCAGGAGCTCCTACGAGCAGTACTTC.

This clonotype has a handful of counts. This rearrangement joins TRBV7-9 to TRBJ2-1, with D unresolved. Trimming left V 1 base short and J 6 bases short, with 13 bases between. Per germline, CDR1 SEHNR and CDR2 FQNEAQ (reference sequence). The CDR3 covers 15 residues. The CDR3 nucleotides are TGTGCCAGCAGCTTAGGTGCTATAGGGCCCAATGAGCAGTTCTTC. Translated, it gives CASSLGAIGPNEQFF.

This rearrangement joins TRBV5-1 to TRBJ2-3; 10 bases are a match to TRBD2. V was clipped by 4 bases and J by 2 bases; unmatched bases: 10. CDR1 is SGHRS, CDR2 YFSETQ, per germline. This CDR3 has 17 residues. The CDR3: CASSPAASGGPTDTQYF. The CDR3 DNA sequence: TGCGCCAGCAGCCCGGCAGCTAGCGGGGGACCCACAGATACGCAGTATTTT.

CDR3 DNA: TGTGCCAGCAGCTCCGGACTAGCGGGCTTATCCTCCTACGAGCAGTACTTC. This codes for CASSSGLAGLSSYEQYF. The rearrangement links TRBV7-2 to TRBJ2-7; TRBD2 aligns across 11 bases. The length of the CDR3 is 17 residues. V shed 4 bases, J shed 0 bases, and the junction held 8 bases outside the gene matches. Per the germline V gene, CDR1 is SGHTA and CDR2 is FQGNSA.